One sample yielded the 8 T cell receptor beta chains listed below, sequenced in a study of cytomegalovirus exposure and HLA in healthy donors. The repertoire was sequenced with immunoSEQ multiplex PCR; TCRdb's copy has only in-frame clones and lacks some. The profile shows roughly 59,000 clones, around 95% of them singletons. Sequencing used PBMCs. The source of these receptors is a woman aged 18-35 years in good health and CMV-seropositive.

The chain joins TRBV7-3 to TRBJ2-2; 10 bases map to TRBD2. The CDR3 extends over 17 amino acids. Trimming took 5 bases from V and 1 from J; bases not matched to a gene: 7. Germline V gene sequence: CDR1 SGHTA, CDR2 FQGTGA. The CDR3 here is CASSPTLAGRNTGELFF. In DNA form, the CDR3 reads TGTGCCAGCAGCCCCACACTAGCGGGGAGGAACACCGGGGAGCTGTTTTTT. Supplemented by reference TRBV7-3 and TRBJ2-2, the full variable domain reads GAGVSQTPSNKVTEKGKYVELRCDPISGHTALYWYRQSLGQGPEFLIYFQGTGAADDSGLPNDRFFAVRPEGSVSTLKIQRTERGDSAVYLCASSPTLAGRNTGELFFGEGSRLTVL.

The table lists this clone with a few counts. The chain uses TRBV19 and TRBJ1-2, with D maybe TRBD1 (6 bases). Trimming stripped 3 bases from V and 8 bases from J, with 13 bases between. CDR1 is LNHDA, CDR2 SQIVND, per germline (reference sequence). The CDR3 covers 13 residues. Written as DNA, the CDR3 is TGTGCCAGTAGTATGAGGGCAGGGGTCGGCTACACCTTC. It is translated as CASSMRAGVGYTF.

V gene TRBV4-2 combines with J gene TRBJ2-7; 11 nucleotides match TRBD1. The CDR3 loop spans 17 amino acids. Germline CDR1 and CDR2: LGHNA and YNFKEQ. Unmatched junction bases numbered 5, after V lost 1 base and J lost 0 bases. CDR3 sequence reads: CASSQVGTGGGSYEQYF. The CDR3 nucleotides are TGTGCCAGCAGCCAAGTAGGGACAGGGGGAGGCTCCTACGAGCAGTACTTC.

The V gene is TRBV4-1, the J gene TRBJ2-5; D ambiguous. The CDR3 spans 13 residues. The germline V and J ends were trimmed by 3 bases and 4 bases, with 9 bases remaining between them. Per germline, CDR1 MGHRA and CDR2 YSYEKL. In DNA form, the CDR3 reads TGCGCCAGCAGCCAGTGGGCACGAGAGACCCAGTACTTC. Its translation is CASSQWARETQYF.

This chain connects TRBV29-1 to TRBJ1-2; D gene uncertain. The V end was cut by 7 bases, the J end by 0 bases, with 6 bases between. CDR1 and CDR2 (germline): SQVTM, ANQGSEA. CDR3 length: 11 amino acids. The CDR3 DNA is TGCAGCGCGAGGGCTAACTATGGCTACACCTTC. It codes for CSARANYGYTF. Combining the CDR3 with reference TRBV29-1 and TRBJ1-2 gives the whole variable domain SAVISQKPSRDICQRGTSLTIQCQVDSQVTMMFWYRQQPGQSLTLIATANQGSEATYESGFVIDKFPISRPNLTFSTLTVSNMSPEDSSIYLCSARANYGYTFGSGTRLTVV.

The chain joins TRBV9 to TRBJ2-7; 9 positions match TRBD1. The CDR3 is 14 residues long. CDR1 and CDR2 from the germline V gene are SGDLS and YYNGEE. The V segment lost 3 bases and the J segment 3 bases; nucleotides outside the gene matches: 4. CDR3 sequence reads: CASSAGTGNYEQYF. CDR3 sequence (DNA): TGTGCCAGCAGCGCCGGGACAGGGAACTACGAGCAGTACTTC.

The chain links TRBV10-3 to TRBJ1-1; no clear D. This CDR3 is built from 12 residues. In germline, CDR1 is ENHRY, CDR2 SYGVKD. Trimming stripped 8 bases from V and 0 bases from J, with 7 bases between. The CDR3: CAIGELNTEAFF. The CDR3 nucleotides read TGTGCCATCGGAGAGCTGAACACTGAAGCTTTCTTT.

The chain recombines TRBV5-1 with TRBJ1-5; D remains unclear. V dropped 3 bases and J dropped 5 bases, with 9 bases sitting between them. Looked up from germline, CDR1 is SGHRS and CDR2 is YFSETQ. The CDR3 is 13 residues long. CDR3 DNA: TGCGCCAGCAGCTCCGACATTCATCAGCCCCAGCATTTT. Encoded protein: CASSSDIHQPQHF.